One T cell receptor (beta chain) is described in this entry. Conversion of TCR transcripts into cDNA relied on 5'RACE template switching, which added a universal primer site and UMIs. Each CDR3 protein gets one entry after TCRdb re-called the 5' RACE reads with MiXCR. This sample has about 94,000 distinct CDR3 sequences, with around 9.8% found just once. The V and J ends lost 1 base and 0 bases respectively, with 7 bases between them. The CDR3 totals 15 residues. In germline, CDR1 is MGHRA, CDR2 YSYEKL. The source of the sample is a study of T cells after yellow fever vaccination. Turning to the study itself: Researchers used SMART-Seq v4 Ultra Low Input to prepare fractions that had low cell numbers.

Overall study results and limits: Some clonotypes, a small share, were shared between CD4 and CD8 compartments. After the booster, 95% to 98% of CD4 and roughly nine tenths of CD8 primary-response clones were re-detected.

The rearrangement uses TRBV4-1 and TRBJ1-5, with D unclear. This clonotype was sampled from a man younger than 30 who received the YFV17D yellow fever vaccine. The sequencing used CD8+ T cells not binding an NS4B(214-222) dextramer, sorted from PBMCs, collected roughly 15 days after the first yellow fever vaccination. The CDR3 DNA is TGCGCCAGCAGCCAAGCCATACATAGCAATCAGCCCCAGCATTTT. Amino acids: CASSQAIHSNQPQHF.